This is a list of T cell receptor beta chains from one sample in a study of CD8 T cells in ankylosing spondylitis. Using its own MiXCR run on the 5' RACE reads, TCRdb lists one record per CDR3 protein. Of roughly 400,000 distinct CDR3 sequences listed, 20% to 25% are singletons. Sequenced input: blood, either unsorted or a sorted T cell fraction (not recorded which). The receptor set was obtained from a male donor with ankylosing spondylitis. CDR3s leave out the opening cysteine and the closing phenylalanine or tryptophan. Fields, in order: V gene, J gene, clone size, CDR3 protein. A row's size may be missing; if present it is once, few, many or a size class.

TRBV7-9	TRBJ2-7	few	ASSFAHSGPSYEQY
TRBV18	TRBJ1-1	.	ASSPRDRANTEAF
TRBV15	TRBJ2-7	.	ATSRGGLGSYEQY
TRBV4-3	TRBJ2-1	.	ASSRLPGLAGGRPYNEQF
TRBV5-6	TRBJ2-2	.	ASSLGWGLNTGELF
TRBV20-1	TRBJ2-1	.	SAPSAGGGNNEQF
TRBV5-1	TRBJ1-1	many	ASSWTGGGTEAF
TRBV3-1	TRBJ2-5	.	ASSQVLTGGETQY
TRBV6-5	TRBJ1-6	.	ASSFGRNSPLH
TRBV12-3/TRBV12-4	TRBJ1-5	.	ASSFRGNNQPQH
TRBV12-3/TRBV12-4	TRBJ2-5	few	ASSSQGLAALGTQY
TRBV5-1	TRBJ1-1	.	ASSPTREVNTEAF
TRBV15	TRBJ2-1	many	ATSPRRGRTYNEQF
TRBV15	TRBJ2-5	once	ATSREPGQGAPKGETQY
TRBV7-3	TRBJ1-1	.	ASSLLGYTEAF
TRBV14	TRBJ2-7	few	ASSHSGPYEQY
TRBV12-3/TRBV12-4	TRBJ2-1	.	ASSRAGDNEQF
TRBV5-1	TRBJ1-4	.	ASSIRTGTGEKLF
TRBV15	TRBJ2-1	.	ATSRVDGTSYNEQF
TRBV6-2/TRBV6-3	TRBJ2-6	.	ASNNYAGLSSGANVLT
TRBV13	TRBJ2-7	few	ASSLRTSGRGEQY
TRBV18	TRBJ1-1	.	ASSPRGGGEAF
TRBV6-1	TRBJ2-4	few	ASTQGGSNIQY
TRBV7-2	TRBJ1-2	many	ASSLFYGYT
TRBV7-2	TRBJ2-2	few	ASRSSPTHTGELF
TRBV25-1	TRBJ1-5	.	ASTGSRDNQPQH
TRBV7-2	TRBJ2-1	few	ASSLIAGGNGNEQF
TRBV15	TRBJ2-2	once	ATSRILAVPNTGELF
TRBV11-2	TRBJ2-5	.	ASSLGVGLAGVFGTQY
TRBV20-1	TRBJ2-7	.	SAQARDRGSYEQY
TRBV11-2	TRBJ2-3	.	ASSWSGGSTDTQY
TRBV15	TRBJ2-2	.	ATRLAGFTGELF
TRBV5-1	TRBJ2-1	.	ASSPPSGSGRLSAYNEQF
TRBV7-9	TRBJ2-5	.	ASSLVMGETQY
TRBV5-1	TRBJ1-1	.	ASSRGPTNTEAF
TRBV11-2	TRBJ2-5	few	ASSLRAISLQETQY
TRBV7-2	TRBJ2-7	few	ASSLTGHPEQY
TRBV2	TRBJ1-6	.	ASRDRVQNNSPLH
TRBV7-2	TRBJ2-1	.	ASSSGLAGIKQF
TRBV9	TRBJ1-1	few	ASSVDPRGRNTEAF
TRBV3-1	TRBJ2-3	few	ASRSSGAAGGGVQY
TRBV20-1	TRBJ2-5	many	SARDGGGIQETQY
TRBV20-1	TRBJ1-1	few	SAARTGGGSTEAF
TRBV12-3/TRBV12-4	TRBJ1-2	.	ASSRMSVHYGYT